This passage covers 21 T cell receptor beta chains from one sample sequenced in a study of cytomegalovirus exposure and HLA in healthy donors. PCR was performed using 60 Vbeta and 13 Jbeta primers. TCRdb's table, derived via immunoSEQ multiplex PCR, lists solely in-frame clones and lacks some. The sample consists of around 190,000 clones, around 77% of them appearing once. Sequencing was performed on PBMCs. The receptors derive from a woman younger than 45 in good health and CMV-seronegative.

V gene TRBV7-8 combines with J gene TRBJ2-7; possible D gene TRBD2, 6 bases. Trimming stripped 5 bases from V and 2 bases from J, with 13 bases between. CDR3 length equals 14 residues. The germline CDR1 and CDR2 sequences are SGHVS and FQNEAQ. CDR3 sequence reads: CASSGTPSPYEQYF. For the CDR3, the DNA is TGTGCCAGCAGCGGGACTCCAAGTCCCTACGAGCAGTACTTC.

This chain connects TRBV4-2 to TRBJ1-2; D is possibly TRBD1 (5 bases). CDR3 length: 14 residues. The germline CDR1 and CDR2 sequences are LGHNA and YNFKEQ. The germline V and J ends were trimmed by 0 bases and 2 bases, with 7 bases remaining between them. The CDR3 nucleotides read TGTGCCAGCAGCCAAGATCGGGGGAACTATGGCTACACCTTC. As protein: CASSQDRGNYGYTF.

The chain joins TRBV29-1 to TRBJ2-3; 13 bases fit TRBD2. Germline trimming cut 5 bases from V and 2 bases from J; bases unmatched to any gene: 7. The CDR3 consists of 16 residues. Germline values: CDR1 SQVTM, CDR2 ANQGSEA. The CDR3 DNA reads as TGCAGCGTTTTCCGGACTAGCGGGAGCCCCACAGATACGCAGTATTTT. Its translation: CSVFRTSGSPTDTQYF.

The chain has TRBV21-1 and TRBJ1-5. TRBV21-1 is a pseudogene. The CDR3 has 14 residues. CDR3 bases: TGTGCCAGCAGCAGAGGTGGGGGGAATCAGCCCCAGCATTTT. Its translation is CASSRGGGNQPQHF.

This clone was counted only a few times. The V gene is TRBV19, the J gene TRBJ1-2; possibly TRBD1 for D (6 bases). The CDR3 runs to 19 residues. V gave up 4 bases and J gave up 4 bases, with 28 bases separating them. Germline V CDR1 and CDR2: LNHDA, SQIVND (reference sequence). The DNA for the CDR3 is TGTGCCAGTAGTACCTCACTGGGACAAAGCTGGATCTTTTTCTATGGCTACACCTTC. This sequence encodes CASSTSLGQSWIFFYGYTF.

The chain couples TRBV28 to TRBJ2-7; D unresolved. The germline CDR1 and CDR2 sequences are MDHEN and SYDVKM. V lost 3 bases, J lost 0 bases, and 6 bases lay in between. The CDR3 has 13 residues. CDR3 bases: TGTGCCAGCAGTTTTGACAACTCCTACGAGCAGTACTTC. Protein: CASSFDNSYEQYF.

The chain couples TRBV5-4 to TRBJ2-1; 14 bases agree with TRBD2. In germline, CDR1 is SGHNT, CDR2 YYREEE (reference sequence). This CDR3 has 14 residues. Trimming removed 4 bases from V and 9 bases from J; junction bases left unmatched: 3. The CDR3 protein is CASSDGLAGGEQFF. In DNA form, the CDR3 reads TGTGCCAGCAGCGACGGACTAGCGGGAGGTGAGCAGTTCTTC.

This chain links TRBV5-6 with TRBJ2-7; TRBD2 is a possible D gene (6 bases). V gave up 4 bases and J gave up 0 bases, with 11 bases separating them. Germline loops: CDR1 SGHDT, CDR2 YYEEEE. There are 14 residues in the CDR3. CDR3 coding DNA: TGTGCCAGCAGCGGGGGGATAAGCTCCTACGAGCAGTACTTC. The encoded protein is CASSGGISSYEQYF.

The J gene is TRBJ1-5, the V gene TRBV9; D gene ambiguous. This CDR3 has 15 amino acids. Germline V gives CDR1 SGDLS, CDR2 YYNGEE. Trimming took off 0 bases at V and 7 bases at J, with 14 bases between the two ends. CDR3 sequence: CASSVGASWAQPQHF. In DNA form, the CDR3 reads TGTGCCAGCAGCGTAGGGGCCTCCTGGGCCCAGCCCCAGCATTTT.

The V and J genes are TRBV30 and TRBJ2-3, with a possible D match to TRBD1 (6 bases). Germline V gene sequence: CDR1 GTSNPN, CDR2 SVGIG (reference sequence). V was shortened by 3 bases and J by 2 bases, with 15 bases between the two germline ends. The CDR3 runs to 15 residues. Here the CDR3 reads CAWRTPGQYTDTQYF. The CDR3 DNA follows: TGTGCCTGGAGGACGCCGGGACAATACACAGATACGCAGTATTTT. The variable domain in full, with the rest retrieved from reference TRBV30 and TRBJ2-3, is SQTIHQWPATLVQPVGSPLSLECTVEGTSNPNLYWYRQAAGRGLQLLFYSVGIGQISSEVPQNLSASRPQDRQFILSSKKLLLSDSGFYLCAWRTPGQYTDTQYFGPGTRLTVL.

The genes are TRBV7-9 and TRBJ1-4; 9 bases map to TRBD1. The CDR3 has 15 amino acids. Germline-derived CDR1 and CDR2 are SEHNR and FQNEAQ (reference sequence). The J segment lost 6 bases and the V segment lost 3 bases, leaving 5 bases of the junction unmatched. This CDR3 is CASSFSDRGYEKLFF. CDR3 in DNA: TGTGCCAGCAGCTTTTCTGACAGGGGGTATGAAAAACTGTTTTTT.

V and J are TRBV18 and TRBJ2-7; perhaps TRBD2 as D (6 bases). The CDR3 length is 14 residues. Trimming took 4 bases from V and 6 from J, leaving 16 bases between them. CDR1 and CDR2 from the germline V gene are KGHSH and LQKENI. The DNA of the CDR3 is TGTGCCAGCTCACAGACGACTAGTAAGGGCGAGCAGTACTTC. It is translated as CASSQTTSKGEQYF.

V gene TRBV5-4 combines with J gene TRBJ1-2; possibly TRBD1 for D (5 bases). Germline CDR1 reads SGHNT; CDR2 reads YYREEE (reference sequence). Trimming removed 1 base from V and 5 bases from J, with 15 bases in between. The CDR3 is 15 residues long. The DNA for the CDR3 is TGTGCCAGCAGCTTGCCCGGCAGGGAAGAATATGGCTACACCTTC. Protein product: CASSLPGREEYGYTF.

V gene TRBV7-3 combines with J gene TRBJ1-3; 12 bases map to TRBD1. This CDR3 has 15 residues. Germline assignment: CDR1 SGHTA and CDR2 FQGTGA. Trimming cost V 5 bases and J 8 bases; bases outside gene matches: 7. The CDR3 sequence is CASSLGQGAIDTIYF. CDR3 DNA: TGTGCCAGCAGCCTGGGACAGGGGGCCATAGACACCATATATTTT.

This clone was seen only a few times. J is TRBJ2-7 and V is TRBV29-1; 8 nucleotides line up with TRBD2. CDR1 and CDR2 (germline): SQVTM, ANQGSEA. The CDR3 covers 13 residues. V lost 5 bases, J lost 7 bases, and 10 bases stayed unmatched. DNA for the CDR3: TGCAGCGTTCGGGCGGGAGGCTGGGGTGAGCAGTACTTC. Translating gives CSVRAGGWGEQYF.

This rearrangement joins TRBV5-4 to TRBJ2-5; 9 bases line up with TRBD1. J gave up 5 bases and V 2 bases, and 4 bases lay outside the gene matches. This CDR3 comprises 14 residues. Germline V lookup: CDR1 SGHNT, CDR2 YYREEE (reference sequence). The CDR3 is CASSFRDREETQYF. The CDR3 coding sequence is TGTGCCAGCAGCTTCCGGGACAGGGAGGAGACCCAGTACTTC.

This clone was counted a few times. The chain recombines TRBV6-8 with TRBJ1-5, with D unclear. Germline V gene sequence: CDR1 MNHGY, CDR2 SAAAGT. This CDR3 comprises 12 residues. Trimming cost V 6 bases and J 1 base, with 4 bases left between them. The CDR3 protein is CASRESNQPQHF. Written as DNA, the CDR3 is TGTGCCAGCAGGGAGAGCAATCAGCCCCAGCATTTT.

The table lists this clone with a count of one. The chain couples TRBV6-5 to TRBJ2-5; D uncertain. Trimming removed 0 bases at V and 7 bases at J, with 12 bases between. The CDR3 is 14 residues long. Germline V gives CDR1 MNHEY, CDR2 SVGAGI. The DNA of the CDR3 is TGTGCCAGCAGTTACTCGAGGCAGAGCCTGACCCAGTACTTC. Its protein product is CASSYSRQSLTQYF.

The V call is TRBV6-5, the J call TRBJ1-2; 8 bases align to TRBD1. J gave up 3 bases and V 1 base, and 4 bases lay outside the gene matches. The CDR3 extends over 15 amino acids. The germline CDR1 and CDR2 sequences are MNHEY and SVGAGI. CDR3 nucleotides: TGTGCCAGCAGTTACTTGGACAGGGACTACTATGGCTACACCTTC. The encoded protein is CASSYLDRDYYGYTF.

This chain joins TRBV5-1 and TRBJ2-5, with 11 positions matching TRBD2. V trimming: 0 bases; J trimming: 5 bases; junction bases outside the gene matches: 3. This CDR3 contains 15 residues. The germline V gene has CDR1 SGHRS and CDR2 YFSETQ. In nucleotides, the CDR3 is TGCGCCAGCAGCTTGGCCGGGACTAGCGGCGAGACCCAGTACTTC. This translates into CASSLAGTSGETQYF.

The chain recombines TRBV9 with TRBJ1-4, with D tentatively TRBD1 (5 bases). The CDR3 is 15 residues long. V lost 0 bases, J lost 7 bases, and 13 bases lay in between. Germline assignment: CDR1 SGDLS and CDR2 YYNGEE. CDR3 loop: CASSVVGGRGEKLFF. CDR3 nucleotides: TGTGCCAGCAGCGTAGTCGGGGGGAGAGGTGAAAAACTGTTTTTT.